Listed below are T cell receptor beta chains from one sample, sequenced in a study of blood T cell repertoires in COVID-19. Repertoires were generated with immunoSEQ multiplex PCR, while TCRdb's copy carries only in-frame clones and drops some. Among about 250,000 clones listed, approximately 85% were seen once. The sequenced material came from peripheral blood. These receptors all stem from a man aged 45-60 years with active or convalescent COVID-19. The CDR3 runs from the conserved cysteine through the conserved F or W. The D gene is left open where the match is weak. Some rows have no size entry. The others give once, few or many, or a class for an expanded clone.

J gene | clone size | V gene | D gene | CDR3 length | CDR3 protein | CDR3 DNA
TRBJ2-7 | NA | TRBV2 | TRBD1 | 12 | CASSRQGYEQYF | TGTGCCAGCAGTCGACAGGGCTACGAGCAGTACTTC
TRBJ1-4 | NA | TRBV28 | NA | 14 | CASSLSSPWEKLFF | TGTGCCAGCAGTTTGTCGAGTCCCTGGGAAAAACTGTTTTTT
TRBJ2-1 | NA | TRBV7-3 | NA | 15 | CASSSTGLANNEQFF | TGTGCCAGCAGCTCCACCGGGCTAGCGAACAATGAGCAGTTCTTC
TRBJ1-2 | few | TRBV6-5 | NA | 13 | CASSYAPDYGYTF | TGTGCCAGCAGTTACGCCCCAGACTATGGCTACACCTTC
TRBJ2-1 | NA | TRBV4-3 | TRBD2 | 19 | CASSQDIKREGFNYNEQFF | TGCGCCAGCAGCCAAGATATTAAGCGGGAGGGCTTTAATTACAATGAGCAGTTCTTC
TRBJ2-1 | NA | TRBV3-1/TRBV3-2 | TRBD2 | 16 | CASSPTGTSALDEQFF | TGTGCCAGCAGCCCCACCGGGACTAGCGCTTTGGATGAGCAGTTCTTC
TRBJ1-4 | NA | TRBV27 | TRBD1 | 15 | CASSSGQGAGEKLFF | TGTGCCAGCAGTTCCGGACAGGGGGCCGGAGAAAAACTGTTTTTT
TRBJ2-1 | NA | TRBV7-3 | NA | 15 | CASSLIVAVYNEQFF | TGTGCCAGCAGCTTAATTGTGGCGGTTTACAATGAGCAGTTCTTC
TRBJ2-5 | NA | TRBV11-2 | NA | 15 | CASSLDLGGAGTQYF | TGTGCCAGCAGCTTAGATCTTGGAGGGGCGGGAACCCAGTACTTC
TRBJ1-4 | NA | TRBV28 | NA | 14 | CASSLFTANEKLFF | TGTGCCAGCAGTCTCTTTACAGCTAATGAAAAACTGTTTTTT
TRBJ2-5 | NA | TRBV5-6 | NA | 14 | CASSLGRVQETQYF | TGTGCCAGCAGCTTGGGGAGGGTCCAAGAGACCCAGTACTTC
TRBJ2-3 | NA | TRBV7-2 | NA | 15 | CASSLRGGTGDTQYF | TGTGCCAGCAGCTTAAGGGGGGGGACTGGGGATACGCAGTATTTT
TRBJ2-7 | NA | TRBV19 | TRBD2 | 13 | CASSRTSTYEQYF | TGTGCCAGTTCTAGGACTAGCACATACGAGCAGTACTTC
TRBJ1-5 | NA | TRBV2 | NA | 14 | CASSAGRGNQPQHF | TGTGCCAGCAGTGCGGGCAGGGGTAATCAGCCCCAGCATTTT
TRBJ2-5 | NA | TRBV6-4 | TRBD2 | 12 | CARAGDWETQYF | TGTGCCAGAGCGGGAGACTGGGAGACCCAGTACTTC
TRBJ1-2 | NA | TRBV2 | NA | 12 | CASLTYPGGYTF | TGTGCCAGTCTAACCTACCCCGGGGGCTACACCTTC
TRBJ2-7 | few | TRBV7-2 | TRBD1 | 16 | CASSLAGQGLHYEQYF | TGTGCCAGCAGCTTAGCGGGACAGGGTTTACACTACGAGCAGTACTTC
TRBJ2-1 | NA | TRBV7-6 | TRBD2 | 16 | CASSRGTSGRRNEQFF | TGTGCCAGCAGCCGCGGGACTAGCGGGAGACGGAATGAGCAGTTCTTC
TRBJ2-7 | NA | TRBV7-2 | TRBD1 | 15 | CASSPRTGRTYEQYF | TGTGCCAGCAGCCCACGGACAGGGAGGACCTACGAGCAGTACTTC
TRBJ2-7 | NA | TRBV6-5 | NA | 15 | CASSYHDRYFNEQYF | TGTGCCAGCAGTTACCATGACAGGTACTTTAACGAGCAGTACTTC
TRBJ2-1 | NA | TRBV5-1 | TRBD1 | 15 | CASSLIGGTHNEQFF | TGCGCCAGCAGCTTGATAGGGGGCACACACAATGAGCAGTTCTTC
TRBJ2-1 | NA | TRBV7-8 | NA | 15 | CASSLATRSGNEQFF | TGTGCCAGCAGCTTAGCGACCCGGAGCGGCAATGAGCAGTTCTTC
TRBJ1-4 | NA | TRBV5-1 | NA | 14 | CASRNFATNEKLFF | TGCGCCAGCAGGAACTTTGCAACTAATGAAAAACTGTTTTTT
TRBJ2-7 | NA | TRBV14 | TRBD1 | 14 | CASSIGTGNYEQYF | TGTGCCAGCAGCATCGGGACAGGGAACTACGAGCAGTACTTC
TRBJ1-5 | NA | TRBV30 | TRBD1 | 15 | CAWSPPGQGDQPQHF | TGTGCCTGGAGCCCCCCGGGACAGGGCGATCAGCCCCAGCATTTT
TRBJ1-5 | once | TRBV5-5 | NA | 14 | CASSLLGGGQPQHF | TGTGCCAGCAGCTTGTTAGGGGGTGGTCAGCCCCAGCATTTT
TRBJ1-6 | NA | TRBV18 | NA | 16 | CASSPVASSYNSPLHF | TGTGCCAGCTCACCCGTAGCGAGCTCCTATAATTCACCCCTCCACTTT
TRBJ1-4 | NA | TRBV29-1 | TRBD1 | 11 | CSVETGRKLFF | TGCAGCGTTGAGACAGGGCGAAAACTGTTTTTT
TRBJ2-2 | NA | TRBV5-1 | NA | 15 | CASSWFDTNTGELFF | TGCGCCAGCAGCTGGTTCGACACGAACACCGGGGAGCTGTTTTTT
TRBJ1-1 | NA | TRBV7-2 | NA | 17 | CASSLEWGRGSNTEAFF | TGTGCCAGCAGCTTAGAGTGGGGCAGGGGTTCGAACACTGAAGCTTTCTTT